This TCR beta chain was obtained from a study of Graves' ophthalmopathy and Graves' hyperthyroidism. The overall study: Hyperthyroidism qualified as stable when ophthalmopathy did not develop within 18 months of follow-up.

RNA served as the template for amplifying TCR beta CDR3 regions. RT-PCR with HTBI primers came first, then second-round multiplex PCR. TCRdb processed the multiplex PCR reads anew with MiXCR; each CDR3 protein has one entry. In the table there are about 590,000 distinct CDR3 sequences, 39% of which are singletons. CDR1 is ENHRY and CDR2 is SYGVKD in the germline V gene. V was cut by 2 bases and J by 7 bases, with 14 bases left in between. The CDR3 extends over 15 amino acids. In the case of this clonotype: Its antigen is not identified.

Study-level results: The model flagged ophthalmopathy progression at 65% to 71% sensitivity and less than 75% specificity.

A diagnosis was made from clinical symptoms together with serum thyroxine, TRAb, thyroid ultrasound and orbital computed tomography. The TCR comes from an adult man with Graves' hyperthyroidism. Sequencing used peripheral blood or thyroid tissue (not recorded which). The V and J genes are TRBV10-3 and TRBJ1-4; a possible D gene is TRBD1 (5 bases). The CDR3 nucleotides read TGTGCCATCAGTGAGCGACCTAGCGGGACTGAAAAACTGTTTTTT. It translates to CAISERPSGTEKLFF.